One sample yielded the 29 T cell receptor beta chains listed below, sequenced in a study of T cells in Graves' hyperthyroidism and ophthalmopathy. Amplified TCR beta CDR3 regions came from RNA transcripts. First-round RT-PCR of the TCR CDR3 relied on the HTBI primer set. TCRdb recomputed calls from the multiplex PCR reads with MiXCR, one row per CDR3 protein. The sample consists of around 620,000 distinct CDR3 sequences, more than 45% of them appearing once. Source material: peripheral blood or thyroid tissue (not recorded which). These receptors were collected from an adult woman with Graves' disease, either hyperthyroidism or ophthalmopathy (not recorded which).

About this clonotype itself: A read error may produce the germline difference seen at one junction end. V usage is TRBV2 and J usage is TRBJ2-6; D perhaps matches TRBD1 (6 bases). This CDR3 has 13 residues. Germline CDR1 and CDR2: SNHLY and FYNNEI. The CDR3 region is CASSVEGGNVLTF. CDR3 coding DNA: TGTGCCAGCAGTGTTGAAGGGGGCAACGTCCTGACTTTC.

This clonotype was seen at least ten times. The rearrangement uses TRBV15 and TRBJ2-7; D is undetermined. The germline CDR1 and CDR2 sequences are LNHNV and YYDKDF (reference sequence). The V end lost 4 bases, the J end lost 0 bases, and 10 bases lay between the germline ends. This CDR3 contains 14 residues. The CDR3 here is CATSITLNSYEQYF. The CDR3 DNA reads as TGTGCCACCAGCATTACACTGAACTCCTACGAGCAGTACTTC.

This clonotype was counted a few times. The rearrangement links TRBV28 to TRBJ1-6, with TRBD1 matching over 8 bases. This CDR3 is built from 16 residues. CDR1 and CDR2 (germline): MDHEN, SYDVKM. V lost 6 bases, J lost 6 bases, and 10 bases stayed unmatched. CDR3 DNA: TGTGCCAGCAGAGGCCTCGGACAGGGCCTTAATTCACCCCTCCACTTT. Translated, it gives CASRGLGQGLNSPLHF.

V and J are TRBV7-2 and TRBJ1-4; D may be TRBD1 (5 bases). Germline CDR1 SGHTA, CDR2 FQGNSA. With 5 bases removed from V and 5 bases from J, the gap between germline ends came to 12 bases. The CDR3 length is 14 residues. CDR3 sequence reads: CASSHAGGNEKLFF. CDR3 coding DNA: TGTGCCAGCAGCCACGCGGGGGGAAATGAAAAACTGTTTTTT.

This clonotype was detected ten times or more. The rearrangement links TRBV20-1 to TRBJ1-3; perhaps TRBD1 as D (5 bases). The germline V gene has CDR1 DFQATT and CDR2 SNEGSKA (reference sequence). CDR3 length: 16 residues. Trimming took 1 base from V and 4 from J, leaving 17 bases between them. In DNA, the CDR3 is TGCAGTGCTAGAGCTGGGGGAGTGGGATCCGGAAACACCATATATTTT. Protein sequence: CSARAGGVGSGNTIYF.

This clonotype has a handful of counts. The rearrangement uses TRBV7-9 and TRBJ1-2; D possibly corresponds to TRBD1 (5 bases). The V and J ends lost 4 bases and 6 bases respectively, with 18 bases between them. Germline V gene sequence: CDR1 SEHNR, CDR2 FQNEAQ (reference sequence). The CDR3 spans 15 residues. CDR3 sequence: CASSSPQKGLNGYTF. Written as DNA, the CDR3 is TGTGCCAGCAGCTCCCCTCAAAAGGGGCTGAATGGCTACACCTTC.

The gene calls are TRBV11-2 and TRBJ2-3, with no clear D. The germline gives CDR1 SGHAT, CDR2 FQNNGV. The CDR3 runs to 12 residues. Trimming shortened V by 6 bases and J by 5 bases, and 9 bases separated the two germline ends. CDR3 nucleotide sequence: TGTGCCAGCAGACGAGAAGGAGATACGCAGTATTTT. As protein: CASRREGDTQYF.

This clonotype occurred many times. The chain combines TRBV20-1 with TRBJ1-2, with no clear D. The CDR3 covers 12 residues. Germline loops: CDR1 DFQATT, CDR2 SNEGSKA (reference sequence). The germline V and J ends were trimmed by 0 bases and 8 bases, with 10 bases remaining between them. The CDR3 nucleotides are TGCAGTGCTAGAGACCGGGTTGGCGGCTACACCTTC. Protein sequence: CSARDRVGGYTF.

The rearrangement links TRBV10-2 to TRBJ1-1; maybe TRBD1 (5 bases). Germline CDR1 WSHSY, CDR2 SAAADI. V was shortened by 0 bases and J by 4 bases, with 24 bases between the two germline ends. The CDR3 has 19 amino acids. CDR3 in DNA: TGCGCCAGCAGTGAGTCGGGGCCGGCCTCCAGGAGCGTGATCACTGAAGCTTTCTTT. Translating it yields CASSESGPASRSVITEAFF.

Ten or more counts support this clonotype. The chain has TRBV4-1 and TRBJ1-5, with 7 bases that match TRBD1. Per the germline V gene, CDR1 is MGHRA and CDR2 is YSYEKL. J lost 1 base, V lost 4 bases, and 10 bases had no gene match. This CDR3 contains 17 residues. The CDR3 nucleotides read TGCGCCAGCAGCCGAGAAGTCCCGGGACAGAGCAATCAGCCCCAGCATTTT. Residues: CASSREVPGQSNQPQHF.

This clonotype has at least ten counts. V usage is TRBV29-1 and J usage is TRBJ2-7; 7 bases fit TRBD2. Germline CDR1 reads SQVTM; CDR2 reads ANQGSEA. Unmatched junction bases numbered 3, after V lost 7 bases and J lost 0 bases. The CDR3 runs 12 residues. CDR3 nucleotide sequence: TGCAGCGCCGGCGGGGGCTCCTACGAGCAGTACTTC. Encoded protein: CSAGGGSYEQYF.

This clonotype appeared many times. The chain carries TRBV10-3 and TRBJ1-6, with TRBD1 identical over 8 bases. From germline, CDR1 is ENHRY and CDR2 SYGVKD. The CDR3 totals 15 residues. V shed 6 bases and J 3 bases; nucleotides not matched to a gene: 4. The CDR3 protein is CAIRQQGGYNSPLHF. CDR3 DNA: TGTGCCATCAGACAACAGGGGGGCTATAATTCACCCCTCCACTTT.

There are many counts of this clonotype. The V call is TRBV7-6, the J call TRBJ2-7; D is possibly TRBD2 (5 bases). V was cut by 2 bases and J by 2 bases, with 16 bases left in between. Germline lookup yields CDR1 SGHVS and CDR2 FNYEAQ. The length of the CDR3 is 16 residues. CDR3 in DNA: TGTGCCAGCAGCTTACGCGGGTCCCAAGTCCCCTACGAGCAGTACTTC. Residues: CASSLRGSQVPYEQYF.

This clonotype was seen just once. A read error may produce the germline difference seen at one junction end. The chain links TRBV7-9 to TRBJ1-3; D not certain. Germline V gives CDR1 SEHNR, CDR2 FQNEAQ (reference sequence). The CDR3 is made up of 15 amino acids. CDR3 residues: CASSQSTGTGNTTYF. CDR3 bases: TGTGCCAGCAGCCAAAGTACGGGCACTGGAAACACCACATATTTT.

The rearrangement links TRBV29-1 to TRBJ2-7; D assignment may be TRBD1 or TRBD2 (5 bases each). Trimming shortened V by 5 bases and J by 1 base, and 21 bases separated the two germline ends. The germline CDR1 and CDR2 sequences are SQVTM and ANQGSEA. CDR3 length: 16 residues. CDR3 loop: CSVRGFGRATSYEQYF. Here the CDR3 DNA reads TGCAGCGTTCGGGGCTTTGGCAGGGCTACGTCCTACGAGCAGTACTTC.

Many counts were recorded for this clonotype. This sequence joins TRBV28 and TRBJ1-2; D unresolved. This CDR3 spans 11 amino acids. V lost 6 bases and J lost 8, with 10 bases in between. CDR1 is MDHEN and CDR2 is SYDVKM in the germline V gene. The CDR3 loop reads CASSPEVGYTF. In DNA, the CDR3 is TGTGCCAGCAGCCCCGAAGTAGGCTACACCTTC.

The sample holds many counts of this clonotype. The CDR3 sequence: CASSLIGRESPLHF. In nucleotides, the CDR3 is TGTGCCAGCAGCTTGATAGGCCGAGAGTCACCCCTCCACTTT. V and J are TRBV5-8 and TRBJ1-6; D uncertain. Per germline, CDR1 SGHTS and CDR2 YDEGEE. The CDR3 is made up of 14 amino acids. V was cut by 1 base and J by 10 bases, with 12 bases left in between.

In the case of this clonotype: A junction boundary mismatches the germline segment, possibly from a read error. The rearrangement joins TRBV11-3 to TRBJ2-5; weak D call: TRBD1 (6 bases). Per the germline V gene, CDR1 is SGHNT and CDR2 is YENEEA. CDR3 length: 15 residues. CDR3 in amino acids: CASSVDGGSGETQYF. In nucleotides, the CDR3 is TGTGCCAGCAGCGTAGATGGGGGCTCGGGGGAGACCCAGTACTTC.

The rearrangement uses TRBV10-3 and TRBJ1-4, with D possibly matching TRBD1 (5 bases). This CDR3 spans 15 amino acids. V was trimmed by 5 bases and J by 6 bases, leaving 16 bases between them. Germline CDR1 ENHRY, CDR2 SYGVKD. The DNA for the CDR3 is TGTGCCATCAGTCGTTCCGGGACGGCAGATGAAAAACTGTTTTTT. This codes for CAISRSGTADEKLFF.

This clonotype was seen at least ten times. The gene calls are TRBV6-1 and TRBJ2-7; 9 bases map to TRBD1. This CDR3 has 14 residues. Germline V gene lookup returns CDR1 MNHNS and CDR2 SASEGT. Trimming took 5 bases from V and 5 from J; bases not matched to a gene: 7. In DNA, the CDR3 is TGTGCCAGCAGTCCCGGGACAGGGTGGAACGAGCAGTACTTC. This gives the protein CASSPGTGWNEQYF.

This chain uses TRBV10-3 with TRBJ1-2; D remains unclear. The CDR3 length is 17 residues. The germline V and J ends were trimmed by 0 bases and 2 bases, with 16 bases remaining between them. The germline V gene has CDR1 ENHRY and CDR2 SYGVKD. The CDR3 DNA is TGTGCCATCAGTGAGTCGGTGCGGGCAGCGGAAAACTATGGCTACACCTTC. It codes for CAISESVRAAENYGYTF.

The V call is TRBV12-3 or TRBV12-4, the J call TRBJ1-4, with D unresolved. The CDR3 covers 14 residues. V lost 6 bases to trimming and J lost 5 bases, with 13 bases between them. CDR3: CASRGGPWNEKLFF. The CDR3 bases are TGTGCCAGCAGAGGAGGGCCTTGGAATGAAAAACTGTTTTTT.

As concerns this clonotype: At one end, the junction sequence differs from germline, possibly due to a read error. This sequence joins TRBV28 and TRBJ1-6, with D perhaps TRBD1 (5 bases). The CDR3 contains 16 residues. Per the germline V gene, CDR1 is MDHEN and CDR2 is SYDVKM. Written as DNA, the CDR3 is TGTGCCATCAGTCAACCGCTGCAGGGCCGAAATTCACCCCTCCACTTT. It codes for CAISQPLQGRNSPLHF.

This clonotype was seen repeatedly, ten times or more. This chain uses TRBV5-1 with TRBJ2-7; tentative D call: TRBD1 (6 bases). CDR3 length: 14 residues. Germline V CDR1 and CDR2: SGHRS, YFSETQ. V shed 4 bases and J shed 6 bases, with 17 bases lying between them. The CDR3 loop reads CASSPGGQLPEQYF. The CDR3 DNA reads TGCGCCAGCAGCCCGGGCGGACAGCTCCCCGAGCAGTACTTC. Looking up the rest from reference TRBV5-1 and TRBJ2-7 gives the full variable domain: KAGVTQTPRYLIKTRGQQVTLSCSPISGHRSVSWYQQTPGQGLQFLFEYFSETQRNKGNFPGRFSGRQFSNSRSEMNVSTLELGDSALYLCASSPGGQLPEQYFGPGTRLTVT.

At least ten counts were recorded for this clonotype. The chain recombines TRBV20-1 with TRBJ2-7, with D perhaps matching TRBD1 or TRBD2 (5 bases each). CDR3 length equals 13 residues. In germline, CDR1 is DFQATT, CDR2 SNEGSKA (reference sequence). V lost 3 bases and J lost 3, with 12 bases in between. The CDR3 DNA is TGCAGTGCTAGGGCTACTAGGGGCTACGAGCAGTACTTC. Protein sequence: CSARATRGYEQYF.

The rearrangement uses TRBV6-5 and TRBJ2-7; D might be TRBD1 (5 bases). The CDR3 loop spans 14 amino acids. Trimming stripped 6 bases from V and 2 bases from J, with 14 bases between. Germline CDR1 reads MNHEY; CDR2 reads SVGAGI. The CDR3 region is CASSPMGQTYEQYF. The CDR3 DNA sequence: TGTGCCAGCAGCCCCATGGGGCAAACCTACGAGCAGTACTTC.

A remark on this clonotype: It may be a read error: a sequence one base away is much more abundant. The chain couples TRBV10-3 to TRBJ2-2; 9 bases map to TRBD1. J was trimmed by 6 bases and V by 3 bases; bases with no gene match: 2. The CDR3 totals 14 residues. Germline loops: CDR1 ENHRY, CDR2 SYGVKD. The CDR3, as DNA: TGTGCCATCAGTGATGGGACAGGGCCCGGGGAGCTGTTTTTT. It codes for CAISDGTGPGELFF.

This clonotype was seen ten or more times. The chain links TRBV20-1 to TRBJ2-7; the match to TRBD2 covers 8 bases. Germline V gene sequence: CDR1 DFQATT, CDR2 SNEGSKA (reference sequence). Losses at the gene ends were 1 base for V and 3 bases for J; bases not matched to a gene: 5. The CDR3 covers 14 residues. The CDR3 spells CSARGISGNYEQYF. DNA of the CDR3: TGCAGTGCTAGAGGGATTAGCGGGAACTACGAGCAGTACTTC.

The chain carries TRBV29-1 and TRBJ1-2; D is undetermined. With 4 bases removed from V and 5 bases from J, the gap between germline ends came to 17 bases. The CDR3 is 14 residues long. CDR1 is SQVTM and CDR2 is ANQGSEA in the germline V gene. In nucleotides, the CDR3 is TGCAGCGTTGGTAGCCGGCGCCGGATTTATGGCTACACCTTC. This encodes CSVGSRRRIYGYTF.